This is a list of T cell receptor beta chains from one sample in a study of OX40 agonist ivuxolimab in advanced cancers. The method was immunoSEQ multiplex PCR; TCRdb's version includes in-frame clones alone and lacks a portion of them. The profile covers about 64,000 clones, with about 90% appearing a single time and about 1.3% taken by the ten largest. The sequencing used CD4+ or CD8+ T cells sorted from blood, collected in a trial of the OX40 agonist ivuxolimab. The receptors here all came from an adult with an advanced solid tumor such as melanoma, head and neck, liver or kidney cancer. Each CDR3 is given with its conserved first and last residue. D genes are given only for firm matches. A clone size is listed for some rows: how often the clone was seen (once, few, many), or a class if it is expanded.

>TRBV5-4|-|TRBJ2-7|-
TGTGCCAGCAGCCAAGACAGCTACGAGCAGTACTTC
CASSQDSYEQYF
>TRBV27|-|TRBJ2-7|-
TGTGCCAGCAGTTTATTAGGGTACGAGCAGTACTTC
CASSLLGYEQYF
>TRBV11-2|-|TRBJ2-1|-
TGTGCCAGCAGCTTAAGGGGTAGCGTTACTAGTGATGAGCAGTTCTTC
CASSLRGSVTSDEQFF
>TRBV7-2|TRBD1|TRBJ1-1|-
TGTGCCAGCAGCGAGCGGGACAGGGGCCCCGTTTTGAACACTGAAGCTTTCTTT
CASSERDRGPVLNTEAFF
>TRBV2|-|TRBJ2-5|-
TGTGCCAGCAGTGTGGAGGACCAAAGGGCAGAGACCCAGTACTTC
CASSVEDQRAETQYF
>TRBV5-6|-|TRBJ1-1|-
TGTGCCAGCAGCTTGGGTCTCTCGGGGATTGACACTGAAGCTTTCTTT
CASSLGLSGIDTEAFF
>TRBV19|TRBD1|TRBJ2-7|once
TGTGCCAGTAGTAGCCGGGACAGGGGGCGAAACGAGCAGTACTTC
CASSSRDRGRNEQYF
>TRBV5-1|-|TRBJ2-7|-
TGCGCCAGCAGCTTGGGGTCGTCCTACGAGCAGTACTTC
CASSLGSSYEQYF
>TRBV27|TRBD1|TRBJ2-7|-
TGTGCCAGCAGTTCACAAGGGACAGGGAAGTACGAGCAGTACTTC
CASSSQGTGKYEQYF
>TRBV5-1|-|TRBJ1-1|-
TGCGCCAGCAGCTCGGACACCCACACTGAAGCTTTCTTT
CASSSDTHTEAFF
>TRBV9|-|TRBJ2-7|-
TGTGCCAGCAGCCTACGGGACACGAAAAACTACGAGCAGTACTTC
CASSLRDTKNYEQYF
>TRBV7-2|-|TRBJ1-5|-
TGTGCCAGCAGTAAAGGGGGGGGCAGCAATCAGCCCCAGCATTTT
CASSKGGGSNQPQHF
>TRBV15|-|TRBJ2-5|-
TGTGCCACCAGACCAGGGTCCCAGGAGACCCAGTACTTC
CATRPGSQETQYF
>TRBV7-2|-|TRBJ2-2|-
TGTGCCAGCAGCTTCTCCGGACGGACCGGGGAGCTGTTTTTT
CASSFSGRTGELFF
>TRBV20-1|TRBD2|TRBJ2-5|-
TGCAGTGCTGGGCGGGGGGAGACCCAGTACTTC
CSAGRGETQYF
>TRBV7-9|TRBD2|TRBJ2-7|-
TGTGCCAGCAGCCGACTAGCGGATTCCTACGAGCAGTACTTC
CASSRLADSYEQYF
>TRBV5-6|-|TRBJ1-2|-
TGTGCCAGCAGCGCGGGAGGCTATGGCTACACCTTC
CASSAGGYGYTF
>TRBV30|TRBD2|TRBJ2-1|once
TGTGCCTGGAGTGGCGGACTAGCGGGCCGGAGCTCCTACAATGAGCAGTTCTTC
CAWSGGLAGRSSYNEQFF
>TRBV7-6|TRBD2|TRBJ2-3|-
TGTGCCAGCAGCTTAGCCCCCCCTAGGCGGGAGGGCCGGAGGGCCGATACGCAGTATTTT
CASSLAPPRREGRRADTQYF
>TRBV7-2|-|TRBJ2-2|-
TGTGCCAGCAGCCCCGGGGATTTCACCGGGGAGCTGTTTTTT
CASSPGDFTGELFF
>TRBV5-1|-|TRBJ2-7|few
TGCGCCAGCAGTCCCGGTGGGTACGAGCAGTACTTC
CASSPGGYEQYF
>TRBV11-2|-|TRBJ1-3|-
TGTGCCAGCAGCTTTGGTAGGGCTGGAAACACCATATATTTT
CASSFGRAGNTIYF
>TRBV7-2|-|TRBJ2-7|-
TGTGCCAGCAGCCGTGGTTGGGGTTCCTACGAGCAGTACTTC
CASSRGWGSYEQYF
>TRBV6-1|-|TRBJ1-5|-
TGTGCCAGCAGTTCCCTGGGGGAGAGCAATCAGCCCCAGCATTTT
CASSSLGESNQPQHF
>TRBV5-8|-|TRBJ1-1|-
TGTGCCAGCAGCCGCGACTGGGGGGTGGGGAAGGCTGAAGCTTTCTTT
CASSRDWGVGKAEAFF
>TRBV6-5|TRBD1|TRBJ1-6|-
TGTGCCAGCAGTAAGGGACAGGGGTATTTTTCACCCCTCCACTTT
CASSKGQGYFSPLHF
>TRBV30|-|TRBJ1-3|-
TGTGCCTGGAGATGGGGCTCTGGAAACACCATATATTTT
CAWRWGSGNTIYF
>TRBV19|-|TRBJ1-6|-
TGTGCCAGTCGCCCCCAACTCCGGAGCTCCTATAATTCACCCCTCCACTTT
CASRPQLRSSYNSPLHF
>TRBV4-1|-|TRBJ1-5|once
TGCGCCAGCAGCCAAGATGGGCGTCAGCCCCAGCATTTT
CASSQDGRQPQHF
>TRBV28|-|TRBJ1-3|-
TGTGCCAGCAGCGCGGCCGGGGGCCTTGGAAACACCATATATTTT
CASSAAGGLGNTIYF
>TRBV6-1|-|TRBJ1-5|-
TGTGCCAGCAGTCCGTGGGGCGGCAATCAGCCCCAGCATTTT
CASSPWGGNQPQHF
>TRBV28|-|TRBJ2-3|once
TGTGCCAGCAGTTTTAATTATGGGGGCGGGGCTAGCACAGATACGCAGTATTTT
CASSFNYGGGASTDTQYF
>TRBV28|TRBD1|TRBJ1-1|-
TGTGCCAGCACCGAGGGAGGGGGCGACCTGAACACTGAAGCTTTCTTT
CASTEGGGDLNTEAFF
>TRBV10-3|TRBD2|TRBJ2-1|-
TGTGCCATCAGTTACGGGACTAGCGGGGTAGGGTTCTACAATGAGCAGTTCTTC
CAISYGTSGVGFYNEQFF
>TRBV5-1|-|TRBJ2-7|-
TGCGCCAGCAGCCATGGGGACCAGGTCTCCGAGCAGTACTTC
CASSHGDQVSEQYF
>TRBV5-6|TRBD2|TRBJ2-1|-
TGTGCCAGCAGCTCCCCCACCGGGACTAGCGAGCGTGAGCAGTTCTTC
CASSSPTGTSEREQFF
>TRBV4-3|-|TRBJ2-2|-
TGCGCCAGCAGCCCGGGGCGTTCGAACACCGGGGAGCTGTTTTTT
CASSPGRSNTGELFF
>TRBV4-3|-|TRBJ2-7|-
TGCGCCAGCAGCCAAGATTCTGGAGGGGGCGGGTACGAGCAGTACTTC
CASSQDSGGGGYEQYF
>TRBV7-2|-|TRBJ2-3|-
TGTGCCAGCAACAGGGGGAGGGTCACAGATACGCAGTATTTT
CASNRGRVTDTQYF
>TRBV18|-|TRBJ1-4|-
TGTGCCAGCTCCCCAACGGGGGCGGGGGAAAAACTGTTTTTT
CASSPTGAGEKLFF
>TRBV18|TRBD2|TRBJ2-7|-
TGTGCCAGCTCCCGTAGCGGGGGATCATTCTACGAGCAGTACTTC
CASSRSGGSFYEQYF
>TRBV2|TRBD1|TRBJ1-2|-
TGTGCCAGCAGTTCGACAGGGGGCGGGGGCTACACCTTC
CASSSTGGGGYTF
>TRBV7-9|-|TRBJ1-1|-
TGTGCCAGCAGTTCTTTTCGACAGAATGAAGCTTTCTTT
CASSSFRQNEAFF
>TRBV7-8|-|TRBJ2-1|-
TGTGCCAGCAGCTTAGGGTTGGGGGTGTTCGTCAACAATGAGCAGTTCTTC
CASSLGLGVFVNNEQFF
>TRBV5-1|-|TRBJ2-7|-
TGCGCCAGCAGCTTGGCCGGGAACTACGAGCAGTACTTC
CASSLAGNYEQYF
>TRBV5-1|TRBD1|TRBJ1-2|once
TGCGCCAGCAGCTTGGGAGGAGGGGGCGACTATGGCTACACCTTC
CASSLGGGGDYGYTF
>TRBV6-1|-|TRBJ1-4|-
TGTGCCAGCAGTGAAGGGCCGGCCTCTAATGAAAAACTGTTTTTT
CASSEGPASNEKLFF
>TRBV18|TRBD2|TRBJ2-1|-
TGTGCCAGCTCACCTCTACTAGCGGGAGCAGCCGATGAGCAGTTCTTC
CASSPLLAGAADEQFF
>TRBV28|-|TRBJ2-6|-
TGTGCCAGCAGTTTATCTGGGTTCCCTGGGGCCAACGTCCTGACTTTC
CASSLSGFPGANVLTF
>TRBV19|-|TRBJ2-3|once
TGTGCCAGTAGTATTGGCAGCATCACAGATACGCAGTATTTT
CASSIGSITDTQYF
>TRBV14|-|TRBJ2-1|-
TGTGCCAGCAGCCCCCGTCGACACTTAAGCTCCTACAATGAGCAGTTCTTC
CASSPRRHLSSYNEQFF
>TRBV30|-|TRBJ2-7|-
TGTGCCTGGAGTGGTAACACCTACGAGCAGTACTTC
CAWSGNTYEQYF
>TRBV5-4|TRBD1|TRBJ2-1|once
TGTGCCAGCAGCTTGAACCCAGGGGGCACGAATGAGCAGTTCTTC
CASSLNPGGTNEQFF
>TRBV29-1|-|TRBJ2-5|few
TGCAGCCTGGGGGCGGGAGAGACCCAGTACTTC
CSLGAGETQYF
>TRBV28|-|TRBJ2-5|-
TGTGCCAGCAGTATCTCTCGCCCAGGGGAGACCCAGTACTTC
CASSISRPGETQYF
>TRBV27|-|TRBJ1-5|-
TGTGCCAGCAGTTTAGAAGGGGTCCATAGCAATCAGCCCCAGCATTTT
CASSLEGVHSNQPQHF